This T cell receptor (beta chain) was identified during a study of T cells after posttransplantation cyclophosphamide. Study observations and caveats: Donor-recipient repertoire similarity was low at 1-2 months, rising over year one. TRB overlap between skin or GI tissue T cells and blood was limited. After PTCy, TRB diversity resembled that of CNI/methotrexate controls.

Peripheral blood was collected from the related graft donor on the marrow donation day. At least ten counts were recorded for this clone. Its antigen is still unknown. Germline lookup yields CDR1 KGHSH and CDR2 LQKENI. This CDR3 comprises 14 residues. Deletions cut 3 bases from V and 5 bases from J, with 13 bases between. The repertoire was sequenced with immunoSEQ multiplex PCR; TCRdb's copy has only in-frame clones and lacks some. Recorded here are over 45,000 clones, none singletons. Sequencing input: PBMCs. This rearrangement joins TRBV18 to TRBJ1-1; D not certain. The TCR comes from a man aged 40-55 years in good health, CMV-negative, and a related stem cell transplant donor. CDR3 protein: CASSPVAASTEAFF. The CDR3 DNA reads as TGTGCCAGCTCACCCGTAGCCGCCAGTACTGAAGCTTTCTTT. The complete variable domain, with remaining parts taken from reference TRBV18 and TRBJ1-1, reads NAGVMQNPRHLVRRRGQEARLRCSPMKGHSHVYWYRQLPEEGLKFMVYLQKENIIDESGMPKERFSAEFPKEGPSILRIQQVVRGDSAAYFCASSPVAASTEAFFGQGTRLTVV.